The source of this T cell receptor (beta chain) is a study of cytotoxic CD8 clonotypes in ibrutinib-treated CLL. For the study at large: Partial responses totalled 24 and complete responses 2; after median around 72 months, about 14 remained remitted and approximately twelve progressed. Findings and limits, study-wide: Having risen at ibrutinib response, clonality had fallen back toward baseline by progression. Few clonotypes were public, and these shrank or held steady under treatment.

J was trimmed by 4 bases and V by 5 bases; bases with no gene match: 8. The CDR3 spans 15 residues. Germline lookup yields CDR1 LNHNV and CDR2 YYDKDF (reference sequence). A note on this clone: Its cognate antigen is unknown.

Assay: immunoSEQ multiplex PCR; the TCRdb copy retains only in-frame clones and omits some. The table records about 60,000 clones, 50% to 70% of them present only once. The chain carries TRBV15 and TRBJ2-7; TRBD1 agrees at 10 bases. This clonotype originated in a human donor with chronic lymphocytic leukemia. The sample here was PBMCs, taken at disease progression, from a patient treated with ibrutinib. In nucleotides, the CDR3 is TGTGCCACCAGCGGCCGGGACAGGGGCCCGTACGAGCAGTACTTC. Encoded protein: CATSGRDRGPYEQYF.